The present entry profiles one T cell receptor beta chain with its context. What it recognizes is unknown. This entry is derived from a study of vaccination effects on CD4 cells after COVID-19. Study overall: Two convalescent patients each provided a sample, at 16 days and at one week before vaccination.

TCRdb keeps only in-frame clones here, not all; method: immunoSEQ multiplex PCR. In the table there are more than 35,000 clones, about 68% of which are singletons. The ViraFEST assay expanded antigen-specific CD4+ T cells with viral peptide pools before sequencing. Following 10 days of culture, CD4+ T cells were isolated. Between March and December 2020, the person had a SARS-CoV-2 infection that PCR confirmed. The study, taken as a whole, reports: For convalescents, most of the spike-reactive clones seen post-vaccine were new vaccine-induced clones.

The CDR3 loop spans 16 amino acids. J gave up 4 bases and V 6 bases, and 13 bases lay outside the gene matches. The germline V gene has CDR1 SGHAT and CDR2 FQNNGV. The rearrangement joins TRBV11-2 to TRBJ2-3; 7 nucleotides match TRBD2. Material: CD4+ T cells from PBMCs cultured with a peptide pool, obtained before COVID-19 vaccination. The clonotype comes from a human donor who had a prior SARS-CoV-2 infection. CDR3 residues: CASSTSFRGGADTQYF. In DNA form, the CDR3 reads TGTGCCAGCAGTACATCATTCCGTGGGGGGGCAGATACGCAGTATTTT.